This passage covers 17 T cell receptor beta chains from one sample sequenced in a study of blood T cell repertoires in COVID-19. Assay: immunoSEQ multiplex PCR; the TCRdb copy retains only in-frame clones and omits some. The sample lists fewer than 200,000 clones; about 86% were seen once. Specimen: PBMCs or T cells enriched from blood (not recorded which). These receptors all come from a woman between 50 and 59 years old in a cohort exposed to, infected with or recovered from COVID-19 (not recorded which).

This clone has only one observation. The genes are TRBV7-3 and TRBJ2-1; maybe TRBD1 (5 bases). Germline loops: CDR1 SGHTA, CDR2 FQGTGA. Between the trimmed V and J ends, which lost 0 bases and 7 bases, there was a span of 10 bases. This CDR3 contains 14 residues. For the CDR3, the DNA is TGTGCCAGCAGCTTAACAGGTGGGGCGAATGAGCAGTTCTTC. Translation gives CASSLTGGANEQFF.

V and J are TRBV7-9 and TRBJ2-1, with 8 bases aligning to TRBD2. The CDR3 contains 17 residues. V gave up 1 base and J gave up 9 bases; unmatched junction bases: 14. Germline CDR1 SEHNR, CDR2 FQNEAQ (reference sequence). The CDR3 reads CASSLGDGRARRGEQFF. CDR3 nucleotide sequence: TGTGCCAGCAGCTTAGGTGACGGGAGGGCCCGGAGAGGTGAGCAGTTCTTC.

The V and J genes are TRBV25-1 and TRBJ2-3, with TRBD1 as a possible D gene (6 bases). Germline CDR1 MGHDK, CDR2 SYGVNS. Trimming shortened V by 3 bases and J by 13 bases, and 17 bases separated the two germline ends. CDR3 length: 13 residues. The CDR3 loop is CASSDLRGPREYF. CDR3 sequence (DNA): TGTGCCAGCAGTGACCTCAGGGGCCCTAGGGAGTATTTT.

The chain is built from TRBV12-3 or TRBV12-4 and TRBJ2-1; D unclear. V was cut by 3 bases and J by 5 bases, with 5 bases left in between. This CDR3 contains 12 residues. As DNA, the CDR3 is TGTGCCAGCAGTTTGGGCGACAATGAGCAGTTCTTC. It encodes CASSLGDNEQFF.

The chain joins TRBV7-2 to TRBJ1-2; D is uncertain. V was cut by 7 bases and J by 0 bases, with 12 bases left in between. The CDR3 has 14 amino acids. Germline V lookup: CDR1 SGHTA, CDR2 FQGNSA. The CDR3 is CASTAPGTNYGYTF. In DNA form, the CDR3 reads TGTGCCAGCACCGCTCCGGGTACTAACTATGGCTACACCTTC.

The genes are TRBV5-1 and TRBJ1-1, with D hard to call. Germline CDR1 reads SGHRS; CDR2 reads YFSETQ. CDR3 length: 13 amino acids. With 0 bases removed from V and 1 base from J, the gap between germline ends came to 4 bases. CDR3 sequence: CASSLGANTEAFF. For the CDR3, the DNA is TGCGCCAGCAGCTTGGGGGCGAACACTGAAGCTTTCTTT.

The rearrangement links TRBV24-1 to TRBJ2-1, with a tentative D call TRBD1 (5 bases). V gave up 5 bases and J gave up 8 bases, with 9 bases separating them. Germline V gene data show CDR1 as KGHDR and CDR2 as SFDVKD. CDR3 size: 12 residues. In nucleotides, the CDR3 is TGTGCCACCAGTGGGCAGGGTGATGAGCAGTTCTTC. This gives the protein CATSGQGDEQFF.

V usage is TRBV28 and J usage is TRBJ2-2, with D perhaps matching TRBD1 (6 bases). Germline CDR1 reads MDHEN; CDR2 reads SYDVKM. Deletions cut 6 bases from V and 7 bases from J, with 12 bases between. This CDR3 is 13 amino acids long. For the CDR3, the DNA is TGTGCCAGCAGCCAAAACAGGGTCGGGGAGCTGTTTTTT. This codes for CASSQNRVGELFF. The whole variable domain, remainder taken from reference TRBV28 and TRBJ2-2, is DVKVTQSSRYLVKRTGEKVFLECVQDMDHENMFWYRQDPGLGLRLIYFSYDVKMKEKGDIPEGYSVSREKKERFSLILESASTNQTSMYLCASSQNRVGELFFGEGSRLTVL.

V gene TRBV5-5 combines with J gene TRBJ2-3; D may be TRBD2 (6 bases). The CDR3 consists of 16 residues. Germline lookup yields CDR1 SGHKS and CDR2 YYEKEE (reference sequence). Trimming pared 6 bases from V and 4 bases from J, leaving 21 bases between. The DNA for the CDR3 is TGTGCCAGCACCGGGGGAGCACTCGGCGTGGCAGATACGCAGTATTTT. It translates to CASTGGALGVADTQYF.

This chain connects TRBV4-3 to TRBJ1-5; the D gene is possibly TRBD1 (5 bases). CDR3 length equals 14 residues. Looked up from germline, CDR1 is LGHNA and CDR2 is YSLEER. Trimming cost V 2 bases and J 5 bases, with 10 bases left between them. The CDR3 DNA reads TGCGCCAGCAGCCAATGGGCCAGGGATCAGCCCCAGCATTTT. It specifies CASSQWARDQPQHF.

This CDR3 is CASRADRINTGELFF. The DNA of the CDR3 is TGTGCCAGCAGGGCAGACAGGATTAACACCGGGGAGCTGTTTTTT. The chain carries TRBV6-5 and TRBJ2-2, with TRBD1 as a possible D gene (6 bases). Germline V CDR1 and CDR2: MNHEY, SVGAGI. Trimming took off 6 bases at V and 2 bases at J, with 13 bases between the two ends. The CDR3 totals 15 residues.

The J gene is TRBJ1-2, the V gene TRBV2, with 7 bases identical to TRBD1. V lost 6 bases to trimming and J lost 8 bases; unmatched junction nucleotides: 9. The germline CDR1 and CDR2 sequences are SNHLY and FYNNEI. This CDR3 is built from 13 residues. CDR3 sequence: CASSGRQGRGYTF. Written as DNA, the CDR3 is TGTGCCAGCAGCGGCCGACAGGGCCGGGGCTACACCTTC.

This chain links TRBV6-5 with TRBJ1-6, with 10 bases fitting TRBD1. Germline assignment: CDR1 MNHEY and CDR2 SVGAGI. The CDR3 is 13 residues long. The junction had 1 base not matched to a gene; V was cut back by 6 bases and J by 8 bases. CDR3 nucleotide sequence: TGTGCCAGCAGGGACAGGGGGGATTCACCCCTCCACTTT. Translating gives CASRDRGDSPLHF.

The chain uses TRBV28 and TRBJ2-5, with D possibly TRBD1 on 6 matching bases. Trimming shortened V by 3 bases and J by 2 bases, and 10 bases separated the two germline ends. The CDR3 loop spans 14 amino acids. The germline gives CDR1 MDHEN, CDR2 SYDVKM. CDR3 DNA sequence: TGTGCCAGCAGTTTCAGCAGGGGTCAAGAGACCCAGTACTTC. The encoded protein is CASSFSRGQETQYF.

This sequence joins TRBV19 and TRBJ2-1, with 14 nucleotides matching TRBD2. CDR1 is LNHDA, CDR2 SQIVND, per germline (reference sequence). CDR3 length: 14 amino acids. After removal of 7 bases from V and 10 bases from J, the junction contained 6 bases not matched to a gene. Written as DNA, the CDR3 is TGTGCCAGTACCTCAGGACTAGCGGGGGGCGAGCAGTTCTTC. Translated, it gives CASTSGLAGGEQFF. The entire variable domain, with the rest obtained from reference TRBV19 and TRBJ2-1, is as follows: DGGITQSPKYLFRKEGQNVTLSCEQNLNHDAMYWYRQDPGQGLRLIYYSQIVNDFQKGDIAEGYSVSREKKESFPLTVTSAQKNPTAFYLCASTSGLAGGEQFFGPGTRLTVL.

V usage is TRBV2 and J usage is TRBJ2-7; TRBD1 agrees at 11 bases. The germline V gene encodes CDR1 SNHLY and CDR2 FYNNEI. This CDR3 has 14 residues. The junction had 7 bases not matched to a gene; V was cut back by 6 bases and J by 6 bases. The CDR3 loop reads CASRRDRGMSEQYF. The CDR3 nucleotides are TGTGCCAGCAGAAGGGACAGGGGGATGTCCGAGCAGTACTTC.

This chain connects TRBV30 to TRBJ1-5, with D possibly matching TRBD1 (5 bases). This CDR3 region has 14 residues. In germline, CDR1 is GTSNPN, CDR2 SVGIG (reference sequence). The germline V and J ends were trimmed by 3 bases and 0 bases, with 9 bases remaining between them. The DNA for the CDR3 is TGTGCCTGGAGCTCAGGGTATAGCAATCAGCCCCAGCATTTT. Its translation is CAWSSGYSNQPQHF.